What follows are 7 T cell receptor beta chains derived from one specimen sequenced in a study of T cells in Graves' hyperthyroidism and ophthalmopathy. RNA transcripts gave rise to amplified TCR beta CDR3 regions. The primer set for the first-round RT-PCR of the TCR CDR3 was HTBI. Each CDR3 protein is one row after TCRdb ran MiXCR on the multiplex PCR reads. The top ten clones hold around 9.2% of a sample with 300,000 to 400,000 distinct CDR3 sequences, roughly 13% of them seen once. The specimen was blood. The receptors were gathered from a woman under 30 with Graves' hyperthyroidism.

This clonotype turned up a few times. V gene TRBV7-9 combines with J gene TRBJ1-3; TRBD1 matches at 7 bases. The germline gives CDR1 SEHNR, CDR2 FQNEAQ (reference sequence). The junction had 6 bases not matched to a gene; V was cut back by 8 bases and J by 2 bases. CDR3 length: 14 residues. The CDR3, as DNA: TGTGCCAGCGCGAGGCAGGGGGCTGGAAACACCATATATTTT. Its translation: CASARQGAGNTIYF.

The chain is built from TRBV7-8 and TRBJ1-2; a weak D match, TRBD1 (5 bases). CDR3 length equals 17 residues. Germline V lookup: CDR1 SGHVS, CDR2 FQNEAQ. Trimming removed 1 base at V and 3 bases at J, with 18 bases between. The CDR3 region has the DNA TGTGCCAGCAGCTTAGGGATTGGTCACCCGGGGGACTATGGCTACACCTTC. Protein sequence: CASSLGIGHPGDYGYTF.

This clonotype came up many times. The rearrangement joins TRBV30 to TRBJ2-1; a weak D match, TRBD1 (6 bases). In germline, CDR1 is GTSNPN, CDR2 SVGIG (reference sequence). The V and J ends lost 1 base and 6 bases respectively, with 19 bases between them. The CDR3 runs 16 residues. The CDR3 protein is CAWSGGQPVTLNEQFF. CDR3 DNA sequence: TGTGCCTGGAGTGGAGGACAGCCCGTAACTCTCAATGAGCAGTTCTTC.

There are many counts of this clonotype. The J gene is TRBJ2-3, the V gene TRBV30; D is undetermined. CDR1 is GTSNPN, CDR2 SVGIG, per germline (reference sequence). V lost 3 bases to trimming and J lost 6 bases, with 10 bases between them. The length of the CDR3 is 12 residues. The CDR3 DNA is TGTGCCTGGAGCCCTGCGTTGGATACGCAGTATTTT. This encodes CAWSPALDTQYF.

This clonotype came up many times. This chain connects TRBV11-2 to TRBJ1-4; D perhaps matches TRBD1 (5 bases). V shed 6 bases and J shed 8 bases, with 19 bases lying between them. The CDR3 has 15 amino acids. CDR1 is SGHAT, CDR2 FQNNGV, per germline. For the CDR3, the DNA is TGTGCCAGCAGTTACCCGGGACGCCAATGGGAAAAACTGTTTTTT. Protein product: CASSYPGRQWEKLFF. Based on the CDR3 plus reference TRBV11-2 and TRBJ1-4, the full variable domain is EAGVAQSPRYKIIEKRQSVAFWCNPISGHATLYWYQQILGQGPKLLIQFQNNGVVDDSQLPKDRFSAERLKGVDSTLKIQPAKLEDSAVYLCASSYPGRQWEKLFFGSGTQLSVL.

In its sample, this clonotype was seen many times. The rearrangement joins TRBV11-2 to TRBJ2-3; D ambiguous. Trimming took off 2 bases at V and 6 bases at J, with 6 bases between the two ends. The CDR3 sequence is 12 residues long. Looked up from germline, CDR1 is SGHAT and CDR2 is FQNNGV. CDR3 protein: CASSLPADTQYF. DNA for the CDR3: TGTGCCAGCAGCTTACCAGCGGATACGCAGTATTTT.

This clonotype has a count of ten or more. V and J are TRBV12-3 or TRBV12-4 and TRBJ2-7, with 7 bases aligning to TRBD1. The V segment lost 6 bases and the J segment 0 bases; nucleotides outside the gene matches: 8. The CDR3 length is 15 residues. The CDR3 DNA follows: TGTGCCAGCAGGTTCTCCGGGACAGTCTCCTACGAGCAGTACTTC. Its protein product is CASRFSGTVSYEQYF.